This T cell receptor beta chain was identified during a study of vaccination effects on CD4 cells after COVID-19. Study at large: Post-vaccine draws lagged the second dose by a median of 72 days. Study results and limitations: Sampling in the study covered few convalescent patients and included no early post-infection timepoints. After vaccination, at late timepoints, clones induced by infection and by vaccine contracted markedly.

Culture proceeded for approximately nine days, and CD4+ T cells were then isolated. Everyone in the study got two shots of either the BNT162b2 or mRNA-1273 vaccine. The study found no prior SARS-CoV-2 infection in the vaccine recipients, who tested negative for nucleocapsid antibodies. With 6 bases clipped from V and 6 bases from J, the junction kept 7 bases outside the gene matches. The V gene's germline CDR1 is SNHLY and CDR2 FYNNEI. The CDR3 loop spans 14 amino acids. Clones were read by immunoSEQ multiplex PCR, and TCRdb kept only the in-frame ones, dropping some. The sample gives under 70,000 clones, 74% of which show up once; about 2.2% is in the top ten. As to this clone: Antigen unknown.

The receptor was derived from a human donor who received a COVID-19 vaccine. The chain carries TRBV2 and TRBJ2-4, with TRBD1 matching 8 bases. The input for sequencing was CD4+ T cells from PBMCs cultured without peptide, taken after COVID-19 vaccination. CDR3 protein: CASSGAGTGNIQYF. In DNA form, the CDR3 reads TGTGCCAGCAGCGGTGCCGGGACAGGAAACATTCAGTACTTC.